These 30 T cell receptor beta chains were all obtained from the same sample, sequenced in a study of blood T cell repertoires in COVID-19. Libraries were prepared by immunoSEQ multiplex PCR; TCRdb keeps only in-frame clonotypes and omits some of them. This table has under 400,000 clones, more than 70% appearing once. Sequences were obtained from peripheral blood. Receptor source: a woman in her 30s with COVID-19, enrolled during active disease.

The chain combines TRBV7-8 with TRBJ2-7; 11 bases align to TRBD2. The V segment lost 1 base and the J segment 3 bases; nucleotides outside the gene matches: 5. The germline CDR1 and CDR2 sequences are SGHVS and FQNEAQ. The CDR3 runs to 16 residues. The CDR3, as DNA: TGTGCCAGCAGCTTAGGTAGCGGGAGGGCGTTCTACGAGCAGTACTTC. Translated: CASSLGSGRAFYEQYF.

The rearrangement joins TRBV15 to TRBJ2-7; unclear D gene. V lost 0 bases and J lost 3, with 12 bases in between. Looked up from germline, CDR1 is LNHNV and CDR2 is YYDKDF (reference sequence). The CDR3 spans 15 residues. The CDR3 DNA reads as TGTGCCACCAGCAGAGATGGCAGGTTCCTCTACGAGCAGTACTTC. Translating it yields CATSRDGRFLYEQYF.

The chain has TRBV28 and TRBJ1-2, with 7 bases fitting TRBD1. In germline, CDR1 is MDHEN, CDR2 SYDVKM. This CDR3 contains 16 residues. The trim removed 2 bases at V and 5 bases at J, leaving 11 bases unmatched. DNA of the CDR3: TGTGCCAGCAGTTTACGAGCCGGGACAGCGGTATATGGCTACACCTTC. This sequence encodes CASSLRAGTAVYGYTF.

This clone is a singleton in its sample. The V gene is TRBV5-1, the J gene TRBJ1-2; D gene uncertain. Trimming stripped 1 base from V and 1 base from J, with 8 bases between. Germline V gene data show CDR1 as SGHRS and CDR2 as YFSETQ. The length of the CDR3 is 14 residues. The CDR3 spells CASSLTIGNYGYTF. The CDR3 coding sequence is TGCGCCAGCAGCTTGACGATCGGTAACTATGGCTACACCTTC.

The rearrangement uses TRBV4-1 and TRBJ2-7, with a possible D match to TRBD1 (6 bases). The V gene lost 3 bases and the J gene lost 2 bases, with 11 bases spanning the gap. The germline V gene encodes CDR1 MGHRA and CDR2 YSYEKL. There are 14 residues in the CDR3. CDR3 nucleotides: TGCGCCAGCAGCCATCCAGACAGGACCTACGAGCAGTACTTC. Translated: CASSHPDRTYEQYF.

The chain is built from TRBV5-4 and TRBJ2-7, with 13 bases identical to TRBD2. CDR3 length: 15 amino acids. Germline V gene lookup returns CDR1 SGHNT and CDR2 YYREEE (reference sequence). J gave up 5 bases and V 3 bases, and 5 bases lay outside the gene matches. CDR3 nucleotides: TGTGCCAGCAGCTCCCCGGGACTAGCGGGAAACGAGCAGTACTTC. Residues: CASSSPGLAGNEQYF.

This chain uses TRBV7-9 with TRBJ1-1; D is undetermined. Trimming pared 0 bases from V and 1 base from J, leaving 6 bases between. This CDR3 has 14 residues. CDR1 SEHNR and CDR2 FQNEAQ come from the germline V gene (reference sequence). CDR3: CASSLARKNTEAFF. In DNA, the CDR3 is TGTGCCAGCAGCTTAGCCAGGAAGAACACTGAAGCTTTCTTT.

A note on this clone: The same CDR3 can be traced to other DNA sequences in this sample. The rearrangement links TRBV11-2 to TRBJ2-7; TRBD2 aligns across 9 bases. The trim removed 1 base at V and 3 bases at J, leaving 4 bases unmatched. CDR3 length: 15 amino acids. From germline, CDR1 is SGHAT and CDR2 FQNNGV. The CDR3 DNA is TGTGCCAGCAGCTTAGCGAGCGGGAGGATCTACGAGCAGTACTTC. Translation gives CASSLASGRIYEQYF. The full variable domain, with the rest looked up from reference TRBV11-2 and TRBJ2-7, is EAGVAQSPRYKIIEKRQSVAFWCNPISGHATLYWYQQILGQGPKLLIQFQNNGVVDDSQLPKDRFSAERLKGVDSTLKIQPAKLEDSAVYLCASSLASGRIYEQYFGPGTRLTVT.

V is TRBV3-1 (or the pseudogene TRBV3-2) and J is TRBJ2-1; TRBD2 matches at 8 bases. The V gene's germline CDR1 is LGHDT and CDR2 YNNKEL (reference sequence). This CDR3 is built from 16 residues. The junction had 6 bases not matched to a gene; V was cut back by 1 base and J by 4 bases. The CDR3 here is CASSQGVAGLYNEQFF. CDR3 nucleotide sequence: TGTGCCAGCAGCCAAGGGGTAGCGGGACTGTACAATGAGCAGTTCTTC.

This chain links TRBV5-1 with TRBJ2-7; tentative D call: TRBD2 (6 bases). Looked up from germline, CDR1 is SGHRS and CDR2 is YFSETQ. The CDR3 covers 15 residues. V lost 4 bases and J lost 0, with 14 bases in between. CDR3 in amino acids: CASSPGGGSSYEQYF. DNA for the CDR3: TGCGCCAGCAGCCCCGGCGGAGGGAGCTCCTACGAGCAGTACTTC. Drawing the rest from reference TRBV5-1 and TRBJ2-7, the complete variable domain is KAGVTQTPRYLIKTRGQQVTLSCSPISGHRSVSWYQQTPGQGLQFLFEYFSETQRNKGNFPGRFSGRQFSNSRSEMNVSTLELGDSALYLCASSPGGGSSYEQYFGPGTRLTVT.

This clone has a handful of counts. The chain couples TRBV7-9 to TRBJ1-2; 8 bases agree with TRBD1. CDR1 is SEHNR and CDR2 is FQNEAQ in the germline V gene (reference sequence). V shed 1 base, J shed 4 bases, and the junction held 2 bases outside the gene matches. This CDR3 region has 14 residues. This chain's CDR3 is CASSLDTGGYGYTF. The CDR3 DNA is TGTGCCAGCAGCTTAGACACAGGGGGCTATGGCTACACCTTC.

This clone turned up a few times. The rearrangement joins TRBV30 to TRBJ2-7; the D is unclear. Trimming stripped 1 base from V and 3 bases from J, with 4 bases between. This CDR3 is 11 amino acids long. Germline CDR1 GTSNPN, CDR2 SVGIG (reference sequence). DNA for the CDR3: TGTGCCTGGAGTGCCCGCTACGAGCAGTACTTC. This gives the protein CAWSARYEQYF.

The chain couples TRBV5-4 to TRBJ2-2; 7 bases line up with TRBD1. Trimming at V came to 4 bases and at J to 1 base, leaving 7 bases not matched to a gene. Germline lookup yields CDR1 SGHNT and CDR2 YYREEE (reference sequence). CDR3 length: 16 amino acids. This chain's CDR3 is CASSQDRHMNTGELFF. In DNA, the CDR3 is TGTGCCAGCAGCCAGGACAGGCATATGAACACCGGGGAGCTGTTTTTT.

The genes are TRBV19 and TRBJ2-5, with 8 bases identical to TRBD1. Trimming cost V 5 bases and J 2 bases; bases outside gene matches: 4. This CDR3 is built from 14 residues. CDR1 is LNHDA and CDR2 is SQIVND in the germline V gene (reference sequence). CDR3 protein: CASSSWTGQETQYF. CDR3 nucleotides: TGTGCCAGTAGTTCGTGGACAGGGCAAGAGACCCAGTACTTC.

The gene calls are TRBV11-2 and TRBJ2-1; D perhaps matches TRBD2 (6 bases). This CDR3 region has 16 residues. V was shortened by 5 bases and J by 0 bases, with 14 bases between the two germline ends. Germline assignment: CDR1 SGHAT and CDR2 FQNNGV. The CDR3 DNA reads TGTGCCAGCAGCCCCATTAGCGGCAGCTCCTACAATGAGCAGTTCTTC. Its protein is CASSPISGSSYNEQFF.

V is TRBV15 and J is TRBJ2-1; the D gene is possibly TRBD2 (5 bases). V was pared by 0 bases and J by 5 bases, with 14 bases between. The CDR3 loop spans 16 amino acids. CDR1 and CDR2 (germline): LNHNV, YYDKDF (reference sequence). CDR3 nucleotides: TGTGCCACCAGCAGAGATCTGGCGCGGGCTCACAATGAGCAGTTCTTC. Protein sequence: CATSRDLARAHNEQFF.

The chain is built from TRBV7-9 and TRBJ2-1; TRBD1 matches 10 bases. This CDR3 has 14 amino acids. V lost 7 bases, J lost 8 bases, and 8 bases stayed unmatched. Germline V lookup: CDR1 SEHNR, CDR2 FQNEAQ (reference sequence). The CDR3 sequence: CASNPGQGFDEQFF. For the CDR3, the DNA is TGTGCCAGCAACCCGGGACAGGGGTTCGATGAGCAGTTCTTC. The full variable domain, with the rest looked up from reference TRBV7-9 and TRBJ2-1, is DTGVSQNPRHKITKRGQNVTFRCDPISEHNRLYWYRQTLGQGPEFLTYFQNEAQLEKSRLLSDRFSAERPKGSFSTLEIQRTEQGDSAMYLCASNPGQGFDEQFFGPGTRLTVL.

The V and J genes are TRBV29-1 and TRBJ2-7, with D possibly TRBD1 on 5 matching bases. The CDR3 loop spans 13 amino acids. The V and J ends lost 6 bases and 9 bases respectively, with 21 bases between them. The germline gives CDR1 SQVTM, CDR2 ANQGSEA. CDR3 sequence (DNA): TGCAGCGTCTCCAGGGTAGATGATAGTGGGCAGTACTTC. As protein: CSVSRVDDSGQYF.

This chain joins TRBV19 and TRBJ2-7; 7 bases are a match to TRBD2. The CDR3 has 13 residues. Unmatched junction bases numbered 4, after V lost 5 bases and J lost 3 bases. The germline gives CDR1 LNHDA, CDR2 SQIVND (reference sequence). CDR3: CASSFQRDYEQYF. The CDR3 nucleotides are TGTGCCAGTAGTTTCCAGCGGGACTACGAGCAGTACTTC.

The gene calls are TRBV7-2 and TRBJ1-5; 8 nucleotides align to TRBD1. The CDR3 loop spans 16 amino acids. V lost 5 bases, J lost 4 bases, and 10 bases stayed unmatched. Germline CDR1 and CDR2: SGHTA and FQGNSA. CDR3 region: CASSRDRPPRNQPQHF. CDR3 nucleotides: TGTGCCAGCAGCCGGGACAGGCCCCCCCGAAATCAGCCCCAGCATTTT.

The gene calls are TRBV4-2 and TRBJ2-7; TRBD2 agrees at 10 bases. The CDR3 sequence is 17 residues long. Losses at the gene ends were 1 base for V and 3 bases for J; bases not matched to a gene: 9. The V gene's germline CDR1 is LGHNA and CDR2 YNFKEQ. CDR3 nucleotides: TGTGCCAGCAGCCAAGCCCATACAGGACTAGCGGACTACGAGCAGTACTTC. Its translation: CASSQAHTGLADYEQYF.

Of note for this clone: The same CDR3 is also encoded by other DNA sequences in this sample. This chain uses TRBV6-5 with TRBJ2-7, with 9 positions matching TRBD1. From germline, CDR1 is MNHEY and CDR2 SVGAGI. The CDR3 has 14 residues. The ends lost 5 bases at V and 3 bases at J; junction bases unmatched: 5. Here the CDR3 DNA reads TGTGCCAGCAGTCCAGGGACAGGGAGCTACGAGCAGTACTTC. The encoded protein is CASSPGTGSYEQYF.

The chain is built from TRBV4-1 and TRBJ2-7; 8 bases are shared with TRBD1. Germline CDR1 MGHRA, CDR2 YSYEKL. This CDR3 has 15 residues. With V trimmed by 3 bases and J by 1 base, 5 bases remained unmatched. The CDR3 sequence is CASSQTDRVSYEQYF. CDR3 DNA: TGCGCCAGCAGCCAGACGGACAGGGTGTCCTACGAGCAGTACTTC.

The chain is built from TRBV9 and TRBJ1-1, with a weak D call TRBD1 (5 bases). Trimming pared 0 bases from V and 2 bases from J, leaving 14 bases between. Germline lookup yields CDR1 SGDLS and CDR2 YYNGEE. The CDR3 spans 16 residues. The CDR3, as DNA: TGTGCCAGCAGCGTAGGCCGGCAGGGTGGAAACACTGAAGCTTTCTTT. It translates to CASSVGRQGGNTEAFF.

This sequence joins TRBV14 and TRBJ2-1, with TRBD2 matching over 9 bases. The CDR3 runs to 17 residues. The V gene end was trimmed by 2 bases and the J gene end by 2 bases; junction bases not matched to a gene: 7. CDR1 is SGHDN and CDR2 is FVKESK in the germline V gene. CDR3 sequence reads: CASSQQGGGRAYNEQFF. The CDR3 coding sequence is TGTGCCAGCAGCCAACAGGGGGGCGGGAGGGCCTACAATGAGCAGTTCTTC.

The chain joins TRBV5-6 to TRBJ1-1; 10 bases map to TRBD1. This CDR3 spans 14 amino acids. Germline values: CDR1 SGHDT, CDR2 YYEEEE. V shed 4 bases and J 4 bases; nucleotides not matched to a gene: 4. DNA for the CDR3: TGTGCCAGCAGCCCGGGACAGGGGTTCACTGAAGCTTTCTTT. Amino acid sequence: CASSPGQGFTEAFF.

The V call is TRBV19, the J call TRBJ1-5, with TRBD1 identical over 8 bases. This CDR3 has 15 residues. CDR1 and CDR2 (germline): LNHDA, SQIVND (reference sequence). Trimming cost V 7 bases and J 5 bases; bases outside gene matches: 10. CDR3 amino acids: CASKRTGMGDQPQHF. CDR3 bases: TGTGCCAGTAAGAGGACAGGGATGGGAGATCAGCCCCAGCATTTT. Full variable domain (outside the CDR3, taken from reference TRBV19 and TRBJ1-5): DGGITQSPKYLFRKEGQNVTLSCEQNLNHDAMYWYRQDPGQGLRLIYYSQIVNDFQKGDIAEGYSVSREKKESFPLTVTSAQKNPTAFYLCASKRTGMGDQPQHFGDGTRLSIL.

The V gene is TRBV3-1 (or the pseudogene TRBV3-2), the J gene TRBJ1-4, with 9 bases that match TRBD1. The V gene end was trimmed by 5 bases and the J gene end by 4 bases; junction bases not matched to a gene: 11. Germline values: CDR1 LGHDT, CDR2 YNNKEL (reference sequence). The CDR3 has 17 amino acids. The CDR3 region is CASSKRGPGQGNEKLFF. Written as DNA, the CDR3 is TGTGCCAGCAGCAAAAGGGGACCGGGACAGGGTAATGAAAAACTGTTTTTT.

This clone is a singleton in its sample. V and J are TRBV29-1 and TRBJ2-7; TRBD2 matches at 14 bases. Trimming at V came to 4 bases and at J to 4 bases, leaving 15 bases not matched to a gene. CDR3 length equals 18 residues. Germline CDR1 reads SQVTM; CDR2 reads ANQGSEA. As DNA, the CDR3 is TGCAGCGTTGCCCTGACTAGCGGGAGGGCAGGTTCGTGGTACGAGCAGTACTTC. Protein sequence: CSVALTSGRAGSWYEQYF.

The chain recombines TRBV19 with TRBJ1-4; D is perhaps TRBD1 (6 bases). The germline V gene has CDR1 LNHDA and CDR2 SQIVND (reference sequence). This CDR3 has 14 residues. Trimming took off 9 bases at V and 2 bases at J, with 13 bases between the two ends. As DNA, the CDR3 is TGTGCCAGCGCTCACAGGGACACTAATGAAAAACTGTTTTTT. Its translation is CASAHRDTNEKLFF.